The 3 T cell receptor beta chains below come from one sample, sequenced in a study of shared clonotypes between healthy human individuals. TCRdb keeps only in-frame clones here, not all; method: immunoSEQ multiplex PCR. This table has 2 million to 2.5 million clones, over 90% appearing once. The sequenced sample was naive CD4+ T cells from PBMCs. The sample's subset: CD45RA+ positively selected. The receptors were gathered from a young man in good health. Some clones in this sample may be carry-over from other donors' samples.

The chain links TRBV28 to TRBJ1-5; 10 bases agree with TRBD1. Germline values: CDR1 MDHEN, CDR2 SYDVKM. The CDR3 spans 15 residues. V was pared by 5 bases and J by 7 bases, with 8 bases of the junction left unmatched. This CDR3 reads CASSLDRGGSQPQHF. CDR3 nucleotides: TGTGCCAGCAGTCTGGACAGGGGGGGTTCCCAGCCCCAGCATTTT. The variable domain in full, completed from reference TRBV28 and TRBJ1-5, reads DVKVTQSSRYLVKRTGEKVFLECVQDMDHENMFWYRQDPGLGLRLIYFSYDVKMKEKGDIPEGYSVSREKKERFSLILESASTNQTSMYLCASSLDRGGSQPQHFGDGTRLSIL.

This clone was recorded only once. This chain connects TRBV5-1 to TRBJ2-2; D unresolved. Germline V lookup: CDR1 SGHRS, CDR2 YFSETQ. CDR3 length: 12 residues. The germline V and J ends were trimmed by 3 bases and 5 bases, with 5 bases remaining between them. CDR3 in DNA: TGCGCCAGCAGCTCTTGGACCGGGGAGCTGTTTTTT. Its translation: CASSSWTGELFF.

In the case of this clone: The same CDR3 arises from other DNA sequences in this sample as well. The chain carries TRBV6-5 and TRBJ2-7, with D perhaps TRBD1 or TRBD2 (5 bases each). This CDR3 spans 14 amino acids. Germline loops: CDR1 MNHEY, CDR2 SVGAGI. The germline V and J ends were trimmed by 2 bases and 2 bases, with 10 bases remaining between them. CDR3 coding DNA: TGTGCCAGCAGTTACGGGACCGGAACCTACGAGCAGTACTTC. It specifies CASSYGTGTYEQYF.